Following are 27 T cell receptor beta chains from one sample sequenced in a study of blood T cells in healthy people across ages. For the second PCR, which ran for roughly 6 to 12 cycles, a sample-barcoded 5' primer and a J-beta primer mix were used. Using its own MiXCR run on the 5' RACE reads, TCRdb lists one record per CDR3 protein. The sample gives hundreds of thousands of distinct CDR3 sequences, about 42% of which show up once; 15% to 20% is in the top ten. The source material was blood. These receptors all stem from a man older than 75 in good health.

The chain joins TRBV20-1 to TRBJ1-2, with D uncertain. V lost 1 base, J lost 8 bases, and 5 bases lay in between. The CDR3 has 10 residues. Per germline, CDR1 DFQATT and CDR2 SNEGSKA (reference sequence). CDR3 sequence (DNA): TGCAGTGCTAGAGGAGCCGGCTACACCTTC. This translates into CSARGAGYTF.

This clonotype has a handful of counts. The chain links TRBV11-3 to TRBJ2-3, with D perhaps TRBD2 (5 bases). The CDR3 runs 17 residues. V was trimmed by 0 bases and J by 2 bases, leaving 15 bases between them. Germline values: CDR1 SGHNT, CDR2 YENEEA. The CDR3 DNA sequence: TGTGCCAGCAGCTTAGATCTGAGCGGATTAAACACAGATACGCAGTATTTT. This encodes CASSLDLSGLNTDTQYF.

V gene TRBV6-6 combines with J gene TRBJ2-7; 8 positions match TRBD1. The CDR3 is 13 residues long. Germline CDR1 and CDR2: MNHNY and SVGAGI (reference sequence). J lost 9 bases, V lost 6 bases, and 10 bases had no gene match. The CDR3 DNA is TGTGCCAGCAGCCCACAGGGGGAGGTAGTGCAGTACTTC. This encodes CASSPQGEVVQYF.

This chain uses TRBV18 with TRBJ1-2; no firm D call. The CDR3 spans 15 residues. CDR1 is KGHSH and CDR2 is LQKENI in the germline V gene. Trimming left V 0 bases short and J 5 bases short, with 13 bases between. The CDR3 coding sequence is TGTGCCAGCTCACCACCGAATGATTTTGGGTATGGCTACACCTTC. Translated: CASSPPNDFGYGYTF. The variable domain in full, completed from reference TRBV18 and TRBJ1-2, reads NAGVMQNPRHLVRRRGQEARLRCSPMKGHSHVYWYRQLPEEGLKFMVYLQKENIIDESGMPKERFSAEFPKEGPSILRIQQVVRGDSAAYFCASSPPNDFGYGYTFGSGTRLTVV.

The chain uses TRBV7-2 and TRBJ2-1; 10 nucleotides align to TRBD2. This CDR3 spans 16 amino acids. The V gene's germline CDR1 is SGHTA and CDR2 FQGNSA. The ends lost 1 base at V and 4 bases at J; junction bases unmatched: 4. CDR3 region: CASSLELAGFYNEQFF. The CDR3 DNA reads TGTGCCAGCAGCTTAGAACTAGCGGGGTTTTACAATGAGCAGTTCTTC. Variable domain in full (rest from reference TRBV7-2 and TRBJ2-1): GAGVSQSPSNKVTEKGKDVELRCDPISGHTALYWYRQSLGQGLEFLIYFQGNSAPDKSGLPSDRFSAERTGGSVSTLTIQRTQQEDSAVYLCASSLELAGFYNEQFFGPGTRLTVL.

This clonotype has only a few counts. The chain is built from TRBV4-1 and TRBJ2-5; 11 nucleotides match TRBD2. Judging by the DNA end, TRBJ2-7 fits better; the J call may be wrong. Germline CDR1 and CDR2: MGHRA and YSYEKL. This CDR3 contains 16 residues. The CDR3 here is CASSQSGTSGHYEQYF. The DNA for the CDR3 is TGCGCCAGCAGCCAGTCCGGGACTAGCGGACACTACGAGCAGTACTTC.

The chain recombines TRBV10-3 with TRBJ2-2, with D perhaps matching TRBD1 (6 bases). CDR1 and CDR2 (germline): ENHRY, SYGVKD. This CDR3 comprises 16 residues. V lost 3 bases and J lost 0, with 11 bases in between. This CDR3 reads CAISDPAGANTGELFF. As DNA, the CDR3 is TGTGCCATCAGTGACCCCGCAGGGGCGAACACCGGGGAGCTGTTTTTT.

DNA of the CDR3: TGCAGTGCTAGTCCCCAGAGCACAGATACGCAGTATTTT. This sequence encodes CSASPQSTDTQYF. The chain couples TRBV20-1 to TRBJ2-3; D remains ambiguous. V lost 3 bases, J lost 0 bases, and 7 bases lay in between. This CDR3 region has 13 residues. Germline V gene data show CDR1 as DFQATT and CDR2 as SNEGSKA (reference sequence).

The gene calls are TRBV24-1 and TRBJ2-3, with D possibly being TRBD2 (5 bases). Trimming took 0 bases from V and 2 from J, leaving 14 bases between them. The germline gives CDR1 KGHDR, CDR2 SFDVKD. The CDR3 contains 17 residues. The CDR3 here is CATSDLSAGGITDTQYF. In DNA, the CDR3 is TGTGCCACCAGTGATTTGTCTGCGGGTGGCATCACAGATACGCAGTATTTT.

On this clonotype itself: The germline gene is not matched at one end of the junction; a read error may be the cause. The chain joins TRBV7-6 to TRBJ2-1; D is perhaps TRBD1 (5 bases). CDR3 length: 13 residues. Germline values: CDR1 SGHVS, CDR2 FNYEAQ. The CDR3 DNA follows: TGTGCCGGCAGCTTAGCCCCCAGGGATGAGCAGTTCTTC. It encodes CAGSLAPRDEQFF.

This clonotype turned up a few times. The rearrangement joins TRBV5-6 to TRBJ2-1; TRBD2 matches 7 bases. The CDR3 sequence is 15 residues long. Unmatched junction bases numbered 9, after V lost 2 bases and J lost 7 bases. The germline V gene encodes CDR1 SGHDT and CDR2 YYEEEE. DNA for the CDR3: TGTGCCAGCAGCTTCCCCCGTGGAGCGGGGAATGAGCAGTTCTTC. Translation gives CASSFPRGAGNEQFF.

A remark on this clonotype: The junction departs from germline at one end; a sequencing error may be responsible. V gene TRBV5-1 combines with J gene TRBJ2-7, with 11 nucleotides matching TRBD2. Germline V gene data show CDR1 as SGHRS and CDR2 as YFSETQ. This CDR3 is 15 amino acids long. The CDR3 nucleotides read TGCACCAGCAGCTCTTTAGCGGGAGGGAGCTACGAGCAGTACTTC. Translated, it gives CTSSSLAGGSYEQYF.

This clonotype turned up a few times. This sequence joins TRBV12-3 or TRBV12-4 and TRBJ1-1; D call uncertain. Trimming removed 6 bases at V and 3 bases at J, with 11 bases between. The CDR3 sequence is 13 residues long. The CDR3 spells CASRPTRDTEAFF. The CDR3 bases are TGTGCCAGCAGACCTACCCGGGACACTGAAGCTTTCTTT.

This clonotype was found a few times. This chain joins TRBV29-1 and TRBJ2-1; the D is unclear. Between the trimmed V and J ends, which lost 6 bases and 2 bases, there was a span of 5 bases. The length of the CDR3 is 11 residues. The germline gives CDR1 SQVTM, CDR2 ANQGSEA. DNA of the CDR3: TGCAGCGTCCGCCCCTACAATGAGCAGTTCTTC. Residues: CSVRPYNEQFF.

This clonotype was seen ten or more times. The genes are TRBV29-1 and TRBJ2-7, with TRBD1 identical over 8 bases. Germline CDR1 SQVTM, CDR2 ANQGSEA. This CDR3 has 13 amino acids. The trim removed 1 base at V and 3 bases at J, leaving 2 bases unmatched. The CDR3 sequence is CSVEGTGNYEQYF. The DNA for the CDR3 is TGCAGCGTTGAAGGGACAGGGAACTACGAGCAGTACTTC.

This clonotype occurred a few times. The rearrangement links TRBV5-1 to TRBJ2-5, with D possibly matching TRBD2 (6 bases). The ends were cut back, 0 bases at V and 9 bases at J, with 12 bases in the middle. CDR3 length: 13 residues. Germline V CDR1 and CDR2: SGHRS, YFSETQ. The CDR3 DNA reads TGCGCCAGCAGCTTGGAGGGACTGGTGGCCCAGTACTTC. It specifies CASSLEGLVAQYF.

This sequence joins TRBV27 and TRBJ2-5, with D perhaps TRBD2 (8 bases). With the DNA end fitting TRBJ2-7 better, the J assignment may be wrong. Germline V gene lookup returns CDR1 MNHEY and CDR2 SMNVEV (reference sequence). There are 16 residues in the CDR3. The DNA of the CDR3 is TGTGCCAGCAGTGGCGGGGGGCGGACAGGAACCTACGAGCAGTACTTC. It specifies CASSGGGRTGTYEQYF.

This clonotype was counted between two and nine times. CDR3 sequence (DNA): TGCGCCAGCAGCCAAGACGGGGGGGGGAACACCGGGGAGCTGTTTTTT. This encodes CASSQDGGGNTGELFF. This chain uses TRBV4-3 with TRBJ2-2; 8 nucleotides match TRBD2. Germline values: CDR1 LGHNA, CDR2 YSLEER. V gave up 0 bases and J gave up 1 base; unmatched junction bases: 1. CDR3 length equals 16 residues.

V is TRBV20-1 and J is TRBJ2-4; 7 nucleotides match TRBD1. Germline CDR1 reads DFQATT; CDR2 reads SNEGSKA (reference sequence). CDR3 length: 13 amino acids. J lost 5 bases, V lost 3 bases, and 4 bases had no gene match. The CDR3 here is CSARKGAQNIQYF. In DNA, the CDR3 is TGCAGTGCTAGGAAGGGGGCCCAAAACATTCAGTACTTC.

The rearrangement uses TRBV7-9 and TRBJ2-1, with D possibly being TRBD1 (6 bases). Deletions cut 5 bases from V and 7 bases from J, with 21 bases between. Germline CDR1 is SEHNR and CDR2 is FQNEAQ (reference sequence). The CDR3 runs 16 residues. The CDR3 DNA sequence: TGTGCCAGCAGCCCGCTGGGGGCAAGGGGTGGAAATGAGCAGTTCTTC. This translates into CASSPLGARGGNEQFF.

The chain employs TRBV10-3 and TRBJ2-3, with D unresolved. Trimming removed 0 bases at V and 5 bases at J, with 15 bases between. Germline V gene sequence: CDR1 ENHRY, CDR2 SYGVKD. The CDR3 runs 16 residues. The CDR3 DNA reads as TGTGCCATCAGTGAGTCCATACGGACCTCGGGAGATACGCAGTATTTT. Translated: CAISESIRTSGDTQYF.

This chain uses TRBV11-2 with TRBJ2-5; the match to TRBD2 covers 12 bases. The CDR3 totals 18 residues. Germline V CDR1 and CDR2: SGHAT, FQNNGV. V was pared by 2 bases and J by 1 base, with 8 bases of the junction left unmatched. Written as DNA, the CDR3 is TGTGCCAGCAGCTTATGGGGACTAGCGGGCCCACTCCAAGAGACCCAGTACTTC. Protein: CASSLWGLAGPLQETQYF.

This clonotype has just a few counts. This CDR3 reads CASSNGQSADTQYF. The CDR3 DNA sequence: TGTGCCAGCAGCAACGGACAGTCTGCAGATACGCAGTATTTT. This sequence joins TRBV5-5 and TRBJ2-3, with D perhaps matching TRBD1 (6 bases). Germline CDR1 SGHKS, CDR2 YYEKEE (reference sequence). Trimming took off 4 bases at V and 4 bases at J, with 13 bases between the two ends. The CDR3 has 14 amino acids.

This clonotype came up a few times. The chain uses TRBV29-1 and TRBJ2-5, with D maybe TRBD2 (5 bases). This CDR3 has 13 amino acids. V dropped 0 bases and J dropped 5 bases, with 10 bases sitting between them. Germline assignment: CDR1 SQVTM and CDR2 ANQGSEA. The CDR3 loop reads CSVEDERTETQYF. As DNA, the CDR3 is TGCAGCGTTGAAGACGAACGGACTGAGACCCAGTACTTC.

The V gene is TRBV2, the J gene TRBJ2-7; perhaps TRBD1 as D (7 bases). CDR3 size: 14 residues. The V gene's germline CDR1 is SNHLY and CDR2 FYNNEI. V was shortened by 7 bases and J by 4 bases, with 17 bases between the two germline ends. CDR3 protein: CASNGGTEGYEQYF. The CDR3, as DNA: TGTGCCAGCAATGGAGGGACAGAGGGATACGAGCAGTACTTC.

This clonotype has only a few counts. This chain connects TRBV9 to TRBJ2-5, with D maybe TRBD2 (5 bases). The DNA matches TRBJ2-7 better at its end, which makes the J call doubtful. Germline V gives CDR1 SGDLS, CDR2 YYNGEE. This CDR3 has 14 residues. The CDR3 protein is CASSVAGKGYEQYF. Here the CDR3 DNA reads TGTGCCAGCAGCGTAGCGGGGAAGGGCTACGAGCAGTACTTC.

CDR3 in DNA: TGCGCCAGCAGCGTAGTGGGCGGGGGAGGCGATACGCAGTATTTT. This gives the protein CASSVVGGGGDTQYF. The chain combines TRBV5-1 with TRBJ2-3; TRBD2 matches at 7 bases. CDR1 is SGHRS and CDR2 is YFSETQ in the germline V gene. The CDR3 has 15 residues. After removal of 4 bases from V and 6 bases from J, the junction contained 11 bases not matched to a gene.